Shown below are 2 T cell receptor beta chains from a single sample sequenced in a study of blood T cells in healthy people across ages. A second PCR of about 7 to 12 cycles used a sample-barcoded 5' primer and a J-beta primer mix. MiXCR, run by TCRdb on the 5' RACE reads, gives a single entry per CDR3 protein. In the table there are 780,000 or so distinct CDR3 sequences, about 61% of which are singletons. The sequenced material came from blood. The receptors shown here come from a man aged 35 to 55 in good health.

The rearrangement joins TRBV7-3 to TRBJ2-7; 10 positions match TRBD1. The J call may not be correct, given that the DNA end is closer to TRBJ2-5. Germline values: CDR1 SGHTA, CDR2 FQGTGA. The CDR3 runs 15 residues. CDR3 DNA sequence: TGTGCCAGCAGCAAGACAGGGGGCGAACAAGAGACCCAGTACTTC. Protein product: CASSKTGGEQETQYF.

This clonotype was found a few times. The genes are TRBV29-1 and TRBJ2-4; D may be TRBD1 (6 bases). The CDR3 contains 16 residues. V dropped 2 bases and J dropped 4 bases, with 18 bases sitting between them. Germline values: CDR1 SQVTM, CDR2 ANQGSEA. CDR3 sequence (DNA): TGCAGCGTTGAAAACGCTTGGGGGCCGAAAAAAAACATTCAGTACTTC. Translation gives CSVENAWGPKKNIQYF. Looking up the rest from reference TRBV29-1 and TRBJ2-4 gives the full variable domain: SAVISQKPSRDICQRGTSLTIQCQVDSQVTMMFWYRQQPGQSLTLIATANQGSEATYESGFVIDKFPISRPNLTFSTLTVSNMSPEDSSIYLCSVENAWGPKKNIQYFGAGTRLSVL.